The 15 T cell receptor beta chains below come from one sample, sequenced in a study of PD-L1 blockade in urothelial cancer (TCRdb year 2017). What the time point label conveys for this sample: pretreatment peripheral blood. Library preparation employed the immunoSEQ multiplex PCR assay. Imported from immuneACCESS, the table was reduced by TCRdb to in-frame sequences with V and J called. These copies leave out some clones; in studies compared against another copy, an unresolved V gene accounts for under half, and the cause of the remainder is not known. In all, the sample holds under 95,000 clones, and 85% to 90% of those were seen once. 13% to 15% of the sample rests with the top ten. The sample here was PBMCs, taken around atezolizumab (anti-PD-L1) treatment. All receptors derive from a man in his 60s with urothelial cancer.

The chain recombines TRBV2 with TRBJ1-5, with 12 bases lining up with TRBD1. Germline-derived CDR1 and CDR2 are SNHLY and FYNNEI. The CDR3 contains 15 residues. Losses at the gene ends were 5 bases for V and 5 bases for J; bases not matched to a gene: 4. The CDR3: CASSRDRGLHQPQHF. As DNA, the CDR3 is TGTGCCAGCAGTCGGGACAGGGGGCTTCATCAGCCCCAGCATTTT.

This chain connects TRBV28 to TRBJ2-5, with D possibly matching TRBD1 (5 bases). The CDR3 has 14 residues. V was shortened by 2 bases and J by 6 bases, with 13 bases between the two germline ends. CDR1 is MDHEN and CDR2 is SYDVKM in the germline V gene. The CDR3 region is CASSLIGRVQTQYF. The CDR3 region has the DNA TGTGCCAGCAGTTTAATTGGCAGGGTACAGACCCAGTACTTC.

This clone was detected only once. The CDR3 loop is CASSEGPGNSNQPQHF. CDR3 nucleotide sequence: TGCGCCAGCAGTGAGGGCCCGGGAAATAGCAATCAGCCCCAGCATTTT. The chain joins TRBV10-1 to TRBJ1-5; D remains ambiguous. This CDR3 spans 16 amino acids. Trimming took off 2 bases at V and 0 bases at J, with 11 bases between the two ends. Per germline, CDR1 WNHNN and CDR2 SYGVQD (reference sequence).

The chain uses TRBV6-1 and TRBJ1-1, with 9 bases fitting TRBD1. Trimming cost V 5 bases and J 5 bases; bases outside gene matches: 6. The CDR3 spans 14 residues. From germline, CDR1 is MNHNS and CDR2 SASEGT. The CDR3 is CASSLQGARTEAFF. Written as DNA, the CDR3 is TGTGCCAGCAGTCTACAGGGGGCGCGAACTGAAGCTTTCTTT.

The chain recombines TRBV10-1 with TRBJ2-1; tentatively, D is TRBD2 (5 bases). Germline V lookup: CDR1 WNHNN, CDR2 SYGVQD (reference sequence). V was pared by 4 bases and J by 3 bases, with 7 bases between. The CDR3 runs 13 residues. CDR3 in amino acids: CASSVSGYNEQFF. For the CDR3, the DNA is TGCGCCAGCAGTGTGAGCGGCTACAATGAGCAGTTCTTC.

As concerns this clone: A read error may account for a junction end that differs from germline. J is TRBJ2-7 and V is TRBV7-9; 7 bases agree with TRBD1. The CDR3 extends over 13 amino acids. Per germline, CDR1 SEHNR and CDR2 FQNEAQ (reference sequence). The CDR3 here is CASSPTGWTGGIF. The CDR3 bases are TGTGCCAGCAGCCCCACCGGGTGGACAGGAGGAATCTTC.

This chain joins TRBV28 and TRBJ2-5; 8 nucleotides agree with TRBD2. Germline V gives CDR1 MDHEN, CDR2 SYDVKM. This CDR3 region has 12 residues. After removal of 10 bases from V and 5 bases from J, the junction contained 6 bases not matched to a gene. The CDR3, as DNA: TGTGCCATACGGGAGGGCCCCGAGACCCAGTACTTC. Translation gives CAIREGPETQYF.

This clone came up once. The chain is built from TRBV18 and TRBJ2-7; maybe TRBD2 (5 bases). Trimming removed 2 bases from V and 7 bases from J, with 18 bases in between. Germline-derived CDR1 and CDR2 are KGHSH and LQKENI. This CDR3 is 15 amino acids long. The DNA of the CDR3 is TGTGCCAGCTCACCAAAGTCGGGGATTGGGAATGAGCAGTACTTC. This codes for CASSPKSGIGNEQYF.

The chain combines TRBV19 with TRBJ1-1; unclear D gene. CDR1 LNHDA and CDR2 SQIVND come from the germline V gene (reference sequence). CDR3 length: 14 residues. Deletions cut 5 bases from V and 0 bases from J, with 10 bases between. Written as DNA, the CDR3 is TGTGCCAGTAGTGTGCAAGCGTTGAACACTGAAGCTTTCTTT. Translating gives CASSVQALNTEAFF.

The gene calls are TRBV7-9 and TRBJ1-2; 9 bases fit TRBD1. The germline CDR1 and CDR2 sequences are SEHNR and FQNEAQ (reference sequence). CDR3 length equals 13 residues. The trim removed 5 bases at V and 7 bases at J, leaving 5 bases unmatched. For the CDR3, the DNA is TGTGCCAGCAGCACAGGACAGGGGCCTGGCTACACCTTC. Protein product: CASSTGQGPGYTF.

The chain carries TRBV6-5 and TRBJ1-1; D remains unclear. The CDR3 consists of 12 residues. The germline gives CDR1 MNHEY, CDR2 SVGAGI. Trimming removed 5 bases from V and 0 bases from J, with 4 bases in between. The CDR3 sequence: CASSIMNTEAFF. The CDR3 nucleotides are TGTGCCAGCAGTATCATGAACACTGAAGCTTTCTTT.

The chain joins TRBV5-4 to TRBJ2-1; 12 bases map to TRBD2. The V gene's germline CDR1 is SGHNT and CDR2 YYREEE (reference sequence). The CDR3 is 15 residues long. V shed 1 base, J shed 7 bases, and the junction held 3 bases outside the gene matches. The CDR3 sequence: CASSLTSGRPNEQFF. DNA of the CDR3: TGTGCCAGCAGCTTGACTAGCGGGAGGCCAAATGAGCAGTTCTTC. The full variable domain, its missing parts supplied by reference TRBV5-4 and TRBJ2-1, is ETGVTQSPTHLIKTRGQQVTLRCSSQSGHNTVSWYQQALGQGPQFIFQYYREEENGRGNFPPRFSGLQFPNYSSELNVNALELDDSALYLCASSLTSGRPNEQFFGPGTRLTVL.

There are many counts of this clone. The CDR3 nucleotides are TGTGCCAGCAGTGACGAGGGGGTGGGGGCCAACGTCCTGACTTTC. Its translation is CASSDEGVGANVLTF. The chain combines TRBV6-4 with TRBJ2-6; D might be TRBD1 (6 bases). This CDR3 has 15 amino acids. Trimming shortened V by 2 bases and J by 4 bases, and 9 bases separated the two germline ends. Germline V gene lookup returns CDR1 MRHNA and CDR2 SNTAGT.

This clone appeared a single time. This chain joins TRBV2 and TRBJ1-2; D call uncertain. In germline, CDR1 is SNHLY, CDR2 FYNNEI. This CDR3 comprises 12 residues. Deletions cut 2 bases from V and 5 bases from J, with 6 bases between. In DNA, the CDR3 is TGTGCCAGCAGTGAACCCACTTATGGCTACACCTTC. Protein product: CASSEPTYGYTF.

This rearrangement joins TRBV2 to TRBJ1-1, with D uncertain. Germline loops: CDR1 SNHLY, CDR2 FYNNEI. Trimming removed 11 bases at V and 4 bases at J, with 17 bases between. The CDR3 consists of 13 residues. DNA of the CDR3: TGTGCCCCAAAGATGACGACGGGCACTGAAGCTTTCTTT. Residues: CAPKMTTGTEAFF. The full variable domain, its missing parts supplied by reference TRBV2 and TRBJ1-1, is EPEVTQTPSHQVTQMGQEVILRCVPISNHLYFYWYRQILGQKVEFLVSFYNNEISEKSEIFDDQFSVERPDGSNFTLKIRSTKLEDSAMYFCAPKMTTGTEAFFGQGTRLTVV.